Presented here are 17 T cell receptor beta chains from one specimen sequenced in a study of T cells in Graves' hyperthyroidism and ophthalmopathy. TCR beta CDR3 region amplification was performed from RNA transcripts. The TCR CDR3 was amplified in a first-round RT-PCR using the HTBI primer set. TCRdb used MiXCR to reprocess the multiplex PCR reads, holding one entry per CDR3 protein. The profile shows nearly 600,000 distinct CDR3 sequences, around 14% of them singletons. Specimen: blood. Receptor source: a woman between 18 and 29 years old with Graves' ophthalmopathy.

This clonotype was detected only a few times. The J gene is TRBJ1-1, the V gene TRBV20-1; a possible D gene is TRBD1 (5 bases). With 0 bases removed from V and 4 bases from J, the gap between germline ends came to 12 bases. Germline V lookup: CDR1 DFQATT, CDR2 SNEGSKA (reference sequence). The CDR3 spans 14 residues. The CDR3: CSARDELRGTEAFF. The CDR3 bases are TGCAGTGCTAGAGACGAATTAAGGGGCACTGAAGCTTTCTTT.

This clonotype was counted ten times or more. J is TRBJ2-3 and V is TRBV20-1; 14 positions agree with TRBD2. Germline CDR1 reads DFQATT; CDR2 reads SNEGSKA (reference sequence). J lost 1 base, V lost 5 bases, and 8 bases had no gene match. The CDR3 spans 17 residues. DNA for the CDR3: TGCAGTGCTTCGACTAGCGGGAGGGCCAGGCGCACAGATACGCAGTATTTT. Encoded protein: CSASTSGRARRTDTQYF.

Comments on this clonotype: This may come from a read error, since a much larger clone is one base off. The chain combines TRBV28 with TRBJ1-1, with TRBD1 identical over 7 bases. This CDR3 has 14 amino acids. Germline V lookup: CDR1 MDHEN, CDR2 SYDVKM. The CDR3 coding sequence is TGTGCCAGCAGACGACAGGGAAAAGACACTGAAGCTCTCTTT. Its protein product is CASRRQGKDTEALF.

This chain uses TRBV7-6 with TRBJ2-1; TRBD1 agrees at 11 bases. After removal of 1 base from V and 4 bases from J, the junction contained 9 bases not matched to a gene. The germline gives CDR1 SGHVS, CDR2 FNYEAQ. The length of the CDR3 is 18 residues. This CDR3 reads CASSLGTGGGALYNEQFF. In DNA form, the CDR3 reads TGTGCCAGCAGCTTAGGGACAGGGGGCGGGGCCCTTTACAATGAGCAGTTCTTC.

The V and J genes are TRBV24-1 and TRBJ2-1; the D gene could be TRBD1 or TRBD2 (5 bases each). From germline, CDR1 is KGHDR and CDR2 SFDVKD. The CDR3 runs to 11 residues. The ends were cut back, 9 bases at V and 10 bases at J, with 12 bases in the middle. In nucleotides, the CDR3 is TGTGCCACCGCCAGGGACGGGGAGCAGTTCTTC. Translated, it gives CATARDGEQFF.

The genes are TRBV7-3 and TRBJ1-6; tentatively, D is TRBD1 (5 bases). Germline V CDR1 and CDR2: SGHTA, FQGTGA. The germline V and J ends were trimmed by 5 bases and 8 bases, with 16 bases remaining between them. The length of the CDR3 is 15 residues. Here the CDR3 DNA reads TGTGCCAGCAGCCAAGCGACGGGGGTGGATTCACCCCTCCACTTT. Translated: CASSQATGVDSPLHF.

This clonotype was observed at least ten times. V gene TRBV20-1 combines with J gene TRBJ1-2, with D perhaps TRBD1 (6 bases). Germline-derived CDR1 and CDR2 are DFQATT and SNEGSKA (reference sequence). The length of the CDR3 is 17 residues. The ends were cut back, 3 bases at V and 0 bases at J, with 20 bases in the middle. CDR3 DNA: TGCAGTGCTAGCAATATCGTCTGGGGGGCCACTAACTATGGCTACACCTTC. Encoded protein: CSASNIVWGATNYGYTF.

This clonotype occurred many times. The V gene is TRBV20-1, the J gene TRBJ2-1; 13 positions agree with TRBD2. The ends lost 6 bases at V and 3 bases at J; junction bases unmatched: 2. This CDR3 comprises 14 residues. Germline loops: CDR1 DFQATT, CDR2 SNEGSKA (reference sequence). CDR3 DNA: TGCAGTGCAGGGACTAGCGGGGACTACAATGAGCAGTTCTTC. The encoded protein is CSAGTSGDYNEQFF.

In this sample, this clonotype turned up a few times. In DNA, the CDR3 is TGTGCCAGCACTACAGGGTACCCTGAAGCTTTCTTT. Translated, it gives CASTTGYPEAFF. This chain uses TRBV6-1 with TRBJ1-1, with a tentative D call TRBD1 (6 bases). V was shortened by 7 bases and J by 6 bases, with 12 bases between the two germline ends. This CDR3 is built from 12 residues. Germline V gives CDR1 MNHNS, CDR2 SASEGT.

In this sample, this clonotype turned up many times. V is TRBV7-2 and J is TRBJ1-1, with D hard to call. Germline loops: CDR1 SGHTA, CDR2 FQGNSA. The ends were cut back, 11 bases at V and 2 bases at J, with 15 bases in the middle. This CDR3 has 13 residues. The CDR3 DNA is TGTGCCCACAAGGCCCTGCTCAACACTGAAGCTTTCTTT. It yields the protein CAHKALLNTEAFF.

A few counts support this clonotype. The chain recombines TRBV7-9 with TRBJ1-4, with D uncertain. The V and J ends lost 7 bases and 3 bases respectively, with 15 bases between them. The CDR3 sequence is 15 residues long. CDR1 and CDR2 from the germline V gene are SEHNR and FQNEAQ (reference sequence). Written as DNA, the CDR3 is TGTGCCAGCAACCGAGCGGACCGAGCTAATGAAAAACTGTTTTTT. Encoded protein: CASNRADRANEKLFF.

This clonotype was counted at least ten times. CDR3 region: CATRSPSYNEQFF. The CDR3 DNA reads TGTGCCACCAGGTCCCCCTCCTACAATGAGCAGTTCTTC. The V call is TRBV15, the J call TRBJ2-1; D is undetermined. Germline-derived CDR1 and CDR2 are LNHNV and YYDKDF (reference sequence). V was shortened by 6 bases and J by 0 bases, with 6 bases between the two germline ends. The CDR3 is made up of 13 amino acids. The variable domain in full, with the rest retrieved from reference TRBV15 and TRBJ2-1, is DAMVIQNPRYQVTQFGKPVTLSCSQTLNHNVMYWYQQKSSQAPKLLFHYYDKDFNNEADTPDNFQSRRPNTSFCFLDIRSPGLGDTAMYLCATRSPSYNEQFFGPGTRLTVL.

The J gene is TRBJ2-7, the V gene TRBV5-5; maybe TRBD1 (6 bases). The CDR3 has 14 amino acids. V was cut by 0 bases and J by 2 bases, with 9 bases left in between. From germline, CDR1 is SGHKS and CDR2 YYEKEE (reference sequence). The CDR3 DNA is TGTGCCAGCAGCTTGGCCGGGACAACCTACGAGCAGTACTTC. Translation gives CASSLAGTTYEQYF.

This clonotype has ten or more counts. The chain joins TRBV12-3 or TRBV12-4 to TRBJ1-4, with no clear D. V was clipped by 8 bases and J by 5 bases, with 12 bases between them. This CDR3 has 13 residues. CDR3 DNA: TGTGCCAGCGGCCGGGTTGAGAATGAAAAACTGTTTTTT. It is translated as CASGRVENEKLFF.

This clonotype was seen a handful of times. Since a much larger clone is just one base distant, this may be a read error. This chain joins TRBV2 and TRBJ2-7, with D tentatively TRBD2 (5 bases). The CDR3 contains 13 residues. Germline CDR1 SNHLY, CDR2 FYNNEI. DNA of the CDR3: TGTGCCAGCAGGCAGACTACTCACTACGAGCAGCACTTC. Residues: CASRQTTHYEQHF.

This clonotype has just a few counts. The CDR3, as DNA: TGTGCCAGCAGCTCAGGGGACGGGGGCACTGAAGCTTTCTTT. Protein sequence: CASSSGDGGTEAFF. The rearrangement uses TRBV7-6 and TRBJ1-1, with a weak D call TRBD1 (6 bases). Germline CDR1 SGHVS, CDR2 FNYEAQ. The CDR3 spans 14 residues. V lost 4 bases and J 4 bases, leaving 13 bases between the germline ends. The variable domain in full, with the rest retrieved from reference TRBV7-6 and TRBJ1-1, is GAGVSQSPRYKVTKRGQDVALRCDPISGHVSLYWYRQALGQGPEFLTYFNYEAQQDKSGLPNDRFSAERPEGSISTLTIQRTEQRDSAMYRCASSSGDGGTEAFFGQGTRLTVV.

This clonotype was observed at least ten times. The CDR3 region is CATGVKGGYEQYF. The CDR3 DNA reads as TGTGCCACGGGCGTGAAGGGCGGCTACGAGCAGTACTTC. The chain couples TRBV24-1 to TRBJ2-7, with D unresolved. Trimming took off 10 bases at V and 3 bases at J, with 15 bases between the two ends. CDR1 and CDR2 from the germline V gene are KGHDR and SFDVKD. This CDR3 region has 13 residues.